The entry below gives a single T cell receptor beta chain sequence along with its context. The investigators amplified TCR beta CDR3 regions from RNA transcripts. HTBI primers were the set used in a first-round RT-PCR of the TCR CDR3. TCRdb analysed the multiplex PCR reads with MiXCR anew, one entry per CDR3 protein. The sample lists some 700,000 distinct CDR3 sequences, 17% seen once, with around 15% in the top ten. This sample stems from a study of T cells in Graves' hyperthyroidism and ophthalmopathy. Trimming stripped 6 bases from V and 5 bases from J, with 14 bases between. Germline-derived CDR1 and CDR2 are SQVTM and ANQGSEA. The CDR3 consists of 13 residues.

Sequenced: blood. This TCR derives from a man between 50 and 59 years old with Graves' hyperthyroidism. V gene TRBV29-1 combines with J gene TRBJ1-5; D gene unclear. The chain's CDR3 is CSVAGGLDQPQHF. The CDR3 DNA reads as TGCAGCGTCGCGGGTGGACTGGATCAGCCCCAGCATTTT.